This TCR beta chain stems from a study of CD8 T cells in Susac syndrome. Negative isolation was applied to CD8+ and CD4+ T cells, and FACS enrichment was applied to TEMRA cells. Looked up from germline, CDR1 is LGHNT and CDR2 is FRNRAP. The J segment lost 5 bases and the V segment lost 1 base, leaving 4 bases of the junction unmatched. The CDR3 consists of 15 residues. Reverse transcription of about 0.5 to 1 ug RNA was carried out with random hexamers. It was immunoSEQ multiplex PCR that amplified TCR beta CDR3 across 54 Vbeta and 13 Jbeta. Each CDR3 protein is one row after TCRdb ran MiXCR on the immunoSEQ multiplex PCR reads. The table has 20,000 to 25,000 distinct CDR3 sequences, around 94% seen once. This clonotype was detected only once.

Sequenced: CD8+ T cells from PBMCs. The sequence derives from a human donor in good health. The rearrangement joins TRBV12-5 to TRBJ2-1, with TRBD1 matching over 8 bases. The CDR3 DNA is TGTGCTAGTGGTTTGGGACAGGGGAAAAACAATGAGCAGTTCTTC. It codes for CASGLGQGKNNEQFF.